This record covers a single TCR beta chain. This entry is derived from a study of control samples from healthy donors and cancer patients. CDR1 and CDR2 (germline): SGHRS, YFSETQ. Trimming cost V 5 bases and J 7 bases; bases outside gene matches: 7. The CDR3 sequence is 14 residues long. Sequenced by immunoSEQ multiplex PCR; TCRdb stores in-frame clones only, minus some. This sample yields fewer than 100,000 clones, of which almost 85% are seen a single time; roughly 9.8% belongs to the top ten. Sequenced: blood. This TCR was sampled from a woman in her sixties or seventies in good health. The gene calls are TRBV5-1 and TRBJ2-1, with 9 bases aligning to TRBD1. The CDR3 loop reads CASRGGTGLNEQFF. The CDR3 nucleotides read TGCGCCAGCAGAGGGGGGACAGGGTTAAATGAGCAGTTCTTC.